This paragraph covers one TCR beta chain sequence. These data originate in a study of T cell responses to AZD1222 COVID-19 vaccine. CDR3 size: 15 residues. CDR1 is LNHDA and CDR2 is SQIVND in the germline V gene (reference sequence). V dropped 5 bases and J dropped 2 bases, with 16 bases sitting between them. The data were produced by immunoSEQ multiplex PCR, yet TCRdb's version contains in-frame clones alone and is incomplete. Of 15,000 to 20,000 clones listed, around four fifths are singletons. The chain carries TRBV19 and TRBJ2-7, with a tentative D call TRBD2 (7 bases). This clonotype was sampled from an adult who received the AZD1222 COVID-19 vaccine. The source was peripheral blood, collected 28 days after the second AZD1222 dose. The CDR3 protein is CASSSREGGTYEQYF. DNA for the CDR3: TGTGCCAGTAGTTCCAGGGAGGGGGGAACCTACGAGCAGTACTTC.